This note documents a single T cell receptor beta chain sequence. These data are taken from a study of blood T cell repertoires in COVID-19. Study overall: Spain, Italy and the United States supplied samples that represented acute and convalescent COVID-19. PBMCs, B-cell-depleted T cells, or T cells were the source of the cDNA or gDNA that made up the material.

Authors' data handling: Amplification of reference gene primers provided the estimated nucleated cell counts. The assay was immunoSEQ multiplex PCR, and TCRdb's table has in-frame clones only and misses some. V and J calls and clone size follow that table, whereas D and trimming were derived from the DNA. The sample contains around 100,000 clones, less than 90% of which appear only once. The CDR3 is 14 residues long. Germline V gives CDR1 LGHNA, CDR2 YNFKEQ. V lost 5 bases and J lost 2; bases outside the gene matches: 4. The specimen was peripheral blood. The source is an elderly man with acute or convalescent COVID-19. The genes are TRBV4-2 and TRBJ2-7; TRBD1 agrees at 9 bases. CDR3 amino acids: CASSAGTGPYEQYF. The CDR3, as DNA: TGTGCCAGCAGCGCAGGGACAGGGCCCTACGAGCAGTACTTC.